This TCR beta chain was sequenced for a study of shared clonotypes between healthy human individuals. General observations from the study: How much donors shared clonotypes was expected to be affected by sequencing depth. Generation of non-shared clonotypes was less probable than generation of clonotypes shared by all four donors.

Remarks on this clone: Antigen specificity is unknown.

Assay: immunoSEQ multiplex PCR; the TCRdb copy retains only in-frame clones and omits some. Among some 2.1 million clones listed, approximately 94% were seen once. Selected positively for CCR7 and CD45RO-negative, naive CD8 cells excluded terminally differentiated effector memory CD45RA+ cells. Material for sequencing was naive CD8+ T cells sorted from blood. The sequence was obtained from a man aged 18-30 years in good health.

CDR3 in amino acids: CASTNYRGQETQYF. CDR3 nucleotide sequence: TGTGCCAGCACAAACTACAGGGGACAAGAGACCCAGTACTTC. The V gene is TRBV28, the J gene TRBJ2-5; 7 bases map to TRBD1. V was pared by 7 bases and J by 2 bases, with 7 bases of the junction left unmatched. CDR1 and CDR2 from the germline V gene are MDHEN and SYDVKM. The CDR3 loop spans 14 amino acids.